This T cell receptor beta chain stems from a study of cytomegalovirus exposure and HLA in healthy donors. Assay used: immunoSEQ multiplex PCR; TCRdb lists only in-frame clones, some missing. There are tens of thousands of clones in the sample; 97% occur only once, and 10% lies in the top ten. The study's findings and limits: Whilst most TCR sequences proved rare, a subset of public TCRs occurred across many donors. The CMV antigen specificity of three CMV-associated chains was confirmed through in vitro analysis.

The ends lost 6 bases at V and 8 bases at J; junction bases unmatched: 12. The germline V gene has CDR1 MNHEY and CDR2 SVGAGI. CDR3 length: 15 residues. On this clone: Antigen: not known.

Donors were drawn from the approximately 120-subject validation cohort, separate from the roughly 670-subject first cohort. The source material was PBMCs. This receptor was obtained from a man aged 30-40 years in good health and CMV-seropositive. The genes are TRBV6-5 and TRBJ1-5; 8 bases fit TRBD1. The CDR3 spells CASRLTYRGGKPQHF. The CDR3 DNA reads as TGTGCCAGCAGACTAACCTACAGGGGGGGGAAGCCCCAGCATTTT.